This is a list of T cell receptor beta chains from one sample in a study of blood T cell repertoires in COVID-19. This table comes from immunoSEQ multiplex PCR, and its TCRdb copy is limited to in-frame clones, with some not included. The sample includes 350,000 to 450,000 clones, more than 85% seen only once; the top ten take about 0.86%. Material: PBMCs or T cells enriched from blood (not recorded which). These TCRs come from a woman aged 35 to 49 who had been exposed to COVID-19. CDR3s include the opening cysteine and the closing phenylalanine or tryptophan. A D gene is named only where the DNA matches it firmly. The listing skips clone size in some rows; elsewhere it reads once, few, many or a size class.

clone size	CDR3 length	J gene	V gene	D gene	CDR3 protein	CDR3 DNA
NA	14	TRBJ2-7	TRBV18	TRBD2	CASSPTSGFYEQYF	TGTGCCAGCTCACCGACTAGCGGGTTTTACGAGCAGTACTTC
NA	13	TRBJ1-4	TRBV12-3/TRBV12-4	NA	CASLRELGEKLFF	TGTGCCAGCCTTAGGGAGCTAGGTGAAAAACTGTTTTTT
NA	14	TRBJ1-3	TRBV19	NA	CASSISGSGNTIYF	TGTGCCAGTAGTATTTCCGGCTCTGGAAACACCATATATTTT
NA	16	TRBJ2-3	TRBV5-1	TRBD2	CASSPRTSGDTDTQYF	TGCGCCAGCAGCCCGAGGACTAGCGGGGACACGGATACGCAGTATTTT
NA	14	TRBJ1-1	TRBV6-2/TRBV6-3	TRBD1	CASSPDGQGQEAFF	TGTGCCAGCAGCCCCGACGGACAGGGACAGGAAGCTTTCTTT
NA	14	TRBJ1-4	TRBV30	NA	CAWSVRVTNEKLFF	TGTGCCTGGAGTGTCCGGGTAACTAATGAAAAACTGTTTTTT
NA	13	TRBJ1-2	TRBV5-4	NA	CASSLDQNYGYTF	TGTGCCAGCAGCTTGGATCAGAACTATGGCTACACCTTC
NA	14	TRBJ2-3	TRBV5-1	NA	CASSLGGGTDTQYF	TGCGCCAGCAGCTTGGGGGGCGGCACAGATACGCAGTATTTT
NA	16	TRBJ2-7	TRBV5-1	TRBD1	CASSLSPPGQGDEQYF	TGCGCCAGCAGCTTGTCCCCCCCGGGACAGGGCGACGAGCAGTACTTC
once	14	TRBJ1-6	TRBV5-1	TRBD1	CASSRTGDESPLHF	TGCGCCAGCTCTCGGACAGGGGACGAGTCACCCCTCCACTTT
few	17	TRBJ1-2	TRBV27	NA	CASTRGREPAPHYGYTF	TGTGCCAGCACCAGGGGCAGGGAGCCTGCCCCCCACTATGGCTACACCTTC
NA	18	TRBJ2-1	TRBV7-9	TRBD2	CASSPLQNLAGSYNEQFF	TGTGCCAGCAGCCCACTACAAAACCTAGCGGGATCCTACAATGAGCAGTTCTTC
NA	14	TRBJ2-1	TRBV18	TRBD1	CASSPDRVGIEQFF	TGTGCCAGCTCTCCCGACAGGGTCGGTATTGAGCAGTTCTTC
NA	13	TRBJ1-1	TRBV2	NA	CASSVMRGTEAFF	TGTGCCAGCAGTGTAATGCGGGGAACTGAAGCTTTCTTT
NA	14	TRBJ2-1	TRBV7-3	TRBD2	CASSPSGGLNEQFF	TGTGCCAGCAGCCCTAGCGGAGGGCTCAATGAGCAGTTCTTC
NA	16	TRBJ1-1	TRBV9	NA	CASSPSYGASDTEAFF	TGTGCCAGCAGCCCCTCCTATGGGGCTTCGGACACTGAAGCTTTCTTT
NA	14	TRBJ1-1	TRBV7-9	TRBD1	CASSPGTGGRVTFF	TGTGCCAGCAGCCCCGGGACAGGGGGCAGGGTAACTTTCTTT
once	17	TRBJ2-6	TRBV15	TRBD1	CATSGQGDYSGANVLTF	TGTGCCACCAGTGGACAGGGGGATTACTCTGGGGCCAACGTCCTGACTTTC
NA	15	TRBJ1-6	TRBV30	NA	CAGGIPGSLHSPLHF	TGTGCCGGAGGAATACCCGGATCCCTACATTCACCCCTCCACTTT
few	16	TRBJ1-6	TRBV5-1	NA	CASSLGGASGNSPLHF	TGCGCCAGCAGCTTGGGGGGCGCAAGCGGGAATTCACCCCTCCACTTT
NA	14	TRBJ2-5	TRBV2	NA	CASRGPGGSETQYF	TGTGCCAGCCGGGGGCCAGGGGGATCGGAGACCCAGTACTTC
NA	14	TRBJ1-1	TRBV6-6	TRBD1	CASIKGGQLDEAFF	TGTGCCAGCATCAAAGGGGGACAGCTAGATGAAGCTTTCTTT
NA	15	TRBJ2-3	TRBV7-9	NA	CASSLGRGRLDTQYF	TGTGCCAGCAGCTTAGGGCGGGGGCGTTTAGATACGCAGTATTTT
NA	14	TRBJ2-7	TRBV2	TRBD2	CASSKGLAVYEQYF	TGTGCCAGCAGTAAGGGACTAGCGGTCTACGAGCAGTACTTC
NA	15	TRBJ1-2	TRBV9	TRBD1	CASTGRDRGNYGYTF	TGTGCCAGCACCGGTAGGGACAGGGGGAACTATGGCTACACCTTC
NA	18	TRBJ1-1	TRBV15	NA	CATNRRPGLGGMNTEAFF	TGTGCCACCAACCGGAGGCCGGGGCTGGGAGGAATGAACACTGAAGCTTTCTTT
few	14	TRBJ2-3	TRBV10-1	TRBD2	CASRRGGPGDTQYF	TGCGCCAGCAGACGCGGGGGGCCGGGAGATACGCAGTATTTT
NA	13	TRBJ1-6	TRBV6-5	TRBD1	CASRSGGGSPLHF	TGTGCCAGCAGGTCAGGGGGAGGATCACCCCTCCACTTT
NA	15	TRBJ2-3	TRBV7-2	TRBD2	CASSLATSGSPAQYF	TGTGCCAGCAGCTTAGCCACTAGCGGGAGCCCTGCGCAGTATTTT
NA	15	TRBJ2-7	TRBV5-4	NA	CASSPIGGAPSEQYF	TGTGCCAGCAGCCCGATTGGGGGGGCGCCGAGCGAGCAGTACTTC
NA	11	TRBJ1-2	TRBV6-5	NA	CASRGGYGYTF	TGTGCCAGCAGAGGGGGATATGGCTACACCTTC
NA	15	TRBJ1-3	TRBV5-5	NA	CASSLFGASGNTIYF	TGTGCCAGCAGCTTATTTGGGGCCTCTGGAAACACCATATATTTT
NA	15	TRBJ2-3	TRBV28	NA	CASRTFRGPTDTQYF	TGTGCCAGCCGCACCTTCAGAGGGCCTACAGATACGCAGTATTTT
once	16	TRBJ1-4	TRBV4-1	TRBD1	CASSPGDRGGNEKLFF	TGCGCCAGCAGCCCGGGAGACAGGGGAGGGAATGAAAAACTGTTTTTT
once	13	TRBJ1-4	TRBV19	NA	CASSRDPSEKLFF	TGTGCCAGTAGTAGAGATCCGTCTGAAAAACTGTTTTTT
NA	18	TRBJ2-3	TRBV9	TRBD2	CASSVGPAGVGSADTQYF	TGTGCCAGCAGCGTAGGGCCAGCGGGAGTGGGTTCTGCGGATACGCAGTATTTT
NA	16	TRBJ1-3	TRBV5-4	TRBD1	CASSWGQGAPGNTIYF	TGTGCCAGCAGCTGGGGACAGGGGGCGCCTGGAAACACCATATATTTT
NA	13	TRBJ1-1	TRBV7-8	NA	CASSLQGRTEAFF	TGTGCCAGCAGCTTACAGGGGAGAACTGAAGCTTTCTTT
NA	12	TRBJ2-3	TRBV19	NA	CASSPRLDTQYF	TGTGCCAGTAGTCCGCGTCTGGATACGCAGTATTTT
once	16	TRBJ1-3	TRBV19	TRBD1	CASRRTGTGDLVTIYF	TGTGCCAGTAGACGGACCGGGACAGGGGATCTAGTCACCATATATTTT
NA	15	TRBJ2-2	TRBV18	TRBD1	CASSPGQGNTGELFF	TGTGCCAGCTCACCCGGACAGGGAAACACCGGGGAGCTGTTTTTT
once	13	TRBJ1-1	TRBV27	TRBD1	CASSLAGGTEAFF	TGTGCCAGCAGTCTGGCAGGGGGCACTGAAGCTTTCTTT
once	13	TRBJ1-2	TRBV30	NA	CACWYERVDGYTF	TGTGCCTGTTGGTACGAGCGAGTGGATGGCTACACCTTC
NA	16	TRBJ2-2	TRBV9	TRBD2	CASSPNPSGSAGELFF	TGTGCCAGCAGCCCTAACCCTAGCGGGAGCGCCGGGGAGCTGTTTTTT
NA	12	TRBJ1-1	TRBV12-3/TRBV12-4	NA	CASNRGNTEAFF	TGTGCCAGCAATCGAGGAAACACTGAAGCTTTCTTT
NA	13	TRBJ1-2	TRBV5-4	NA	CASSNQGRDGYTF	TGTGCCAGCTCGAATCAGGGAAGGGATGGCTACACCTTC
NA	15	TRBJ1-5	TRBV2	NA	CASSGGGDSNQPQHF	TGTGCCAGCAGTGGCGGGGGAGATAGCAATCAGCCCCAGCATTTT
few	15	TRBJ2-7	TRBV5-8	NA	CASSLAQGSSYEQYF	TGTGCCAGCAGCTTGGCACAGGGTAGCTCCTACGAGCAGTACTTC
NA	18	TRBJ1-6	TRBV7-9	TRBD1	CASSKAGTGHRGNSPLHF	TGTGCCAGCAGCAAAGCCGGGACTGGCCACAGGGGCAATTCACCCCTCCACTTT
NA	15	TRBJ1-2	TRBV7-6	TRBD1	CASSPYMDRPYGYTF	TGTGCCAGCAGCCCCTATATGGACAGGCCCTATGGCTACACCTTC
NA	15	TRBJ2-2	TRBV10-1	NA	CASSESRGSTGELFF	TGCGCCAGCAGTGAGTCGAGGGGGAGCACCGGGGAGCTGTTTTTT
once	13	TRBJ2-2	TRBV2	NA	CASWLGGAGELFF	TGTGCCAGTTGGCTCGGAGGGGCCGGGGAGCTGTTTTTT
NA	13	TRBJ2-5	TRBV7-3	NA	CASSFGDRGTQYF	TGTGCCAGCAGCTTCGGAGATCGGGGAACCCAGTACTTC